The next 32 T cell receptor beta chains were all read from a single sample in a study of beta chain features in type 1 diabetes. General study points: Type 1 diabetes patients had moderately but significantly shorter TCRB CDR3s in all four CD4+ subsets.

Every bit of the isolated RNA underwent reverse transcription, so sequencing read expressed TCRB transcripts. TCRdb keeps only in-frame clones here, not all; method: immunoSEQ multiplex PCR. The top ten clones hold about 1% of a sample with about 160,000 clones, around 7.8% of them seen once. For these TCRs, the target antigens are not known. Input material: central memory CD4+ T cells from blood. These receptors were collected from a woman in her thirties or forties with type 1 diabetes.

In its sample, this clone was seen a few times. The chain employs TRBV5-8 and TRBJ1-2; D gene uncertain. This CDR3 spans 15 amino acids. The ends were cut back, 6 bases at V and 3 bases at J, with 18 bases in the middle. Looked up from germline, CDR1 is SGHTS and CDR2 is YDEGEE. CDR3 nucleotides: TGTGCCAGCAACCTACGGCCCGGGGTCGACTATGGCTACACCTTC. Amino acids: CASNLRPGVDYGYTF.

The V and J genes are TRBV5-1 and TRBJ2-1; 7 positions match TRBD1. Germline V gene sequence: CDR1 SGHRS, CDR2 YFSETQ. CDR3 length: 13 residues. V was clipped by 5 bases and J by 9 bases; unmatched bases: 8. The CDR3 spells CASRKDRAGEQFF. The DNA for the CDR3 is TGCGCCAGCAGGAAAGACAGGGCCGGTGAGCAGTTCTTC.

This clone has a handful of counts. The chain combines TRBV19 with TRBJ1-5; D gene ambiguous. The ends were cut back, 3 bases at V and 0 bases at J, with 9 bases in the middle. CDR3 size: 15 residues. Germline values: CDR1 LNHDA, CDR2 SQIVND (reference sequence). CDR3 loop: CASSIDHYSNQPQHF. In DNA form, the CDR3 reads TGTGCCAGTAGTATCGACCACTATAGCAATCAGCCCCAGCATTTT.

This clone was detected a few times. The gene calls are TRBV11-2 and TRBJ2-1; 10 bases map to TRBD1. The CDR3 extends over 16 amino acids. The germline gives CDR1 SGHAT, CDR2 FQNNGV. The V gene end was trimmed by 5 bases and the J gene end by 9 bases; junction bases not matched to a gene: 13. Here the CDR3 reads CASSRDMGQGFAEQFF. In DNA form, the CDR3 reads TGTGCCAGCAGCCGAGATATGGGACAGGGGTTTGCTGAGCAGTTCTTC. Complete variable domain (other parts from reference TRBV11-2 and TRBJ2-1): EAGVAQSPRYKIIEKRQSVAFWCNPISGHATLYWYQQILGQGPKLLIQFQNNGVVDDSQLPKDRFSAERLKGVDSTLKIQPAKLEDSAVYLCASSRDMGQGFAEQFFGPGTRLTVL.

This clone was seen only a few times. V and J are TRBV18 and TRBJ1-1; D gene ambiguous. The length of the CDR3 is 12 residues. Between the trimmed V and J ends, which lost 3 bases and 9 bases, there was a span of 11 bases. Germline assignment: CDR1 KGHSH and CDR2 LQKENI. CDR3 amino acids: CASSPAGPQAFF. The DNA of the CDR3 is TGTGCCAGCTCACCCGCGGGTCCCCAAGCTTTCTTT.

V is TRBV4-2 and J is TRBJ2-3, with D uncertain. V was trimmed by 3 bases and J by 6 bases, leaving 16 bases between them. Germline-derived CDR1 and CDR2 are LGHNA and YNFKEQ. CDR3 size: 15 residues. DNA for the CDR3: TGTGCCAGCAGCCAGGGTCCGTCGAGCGCCGATACGCAGTATTTT. Amino acids: CASSQGPSSADTQYF.

This clone was counted many times. The chain is built from TRBV29-1 and TRBJ1-5, with D tentatively TRBD1 (5 bases). The CDR3 is 13 residues long. V was shortened by 1 base and J by 5 bases, with 9 bases between the two germline ends. Germline loops: CDR1 SQVTM, CDR2 ANQGSEA. CDR3 in amino acids: CSVEGQGDQPQHF. The CDR3 nucleotides are TGCAGCGTTGAAGGGCAGGGCGATCAGCCCCAGCATTTT.

This clone was counted a few times. CDR3 coding DNA: TGTGCCAGCTCGCCGCCGGGACAGGGACGCTCCCTCCACTTT. Translation: CASSPPGQGRSLHF. V gene TRBV18 combines with J gene TRBJ1-6, with 9 bases identical to TRBD1. The CDR3 extends over 14 amino acids. With 6 bases clipped from V and 14 bases from J, the junction kept 11 bases outside the gene matches. In germline, CDR1 is KGHSH, CDR2 LQKENI.

This clone has a handful of counts. V and J are TRBV28 and TRBJ1-2; D perhaps matches TRBD1 (5 bases). V shed 7 bases and J shed 4 bases, with 16 bases lying between them. The CDR3 has 14 amino acids. Germline CDR1 is MDHEN and CDR2 is SYDVKM. The CDR3 protein is CASTTGGAGYGYTF. The CDR3 DNA is TGTGCCAGCACCACCGGCGGGGCAGGCTATGGCTACACCTTC.

The chain uses TRBV28 and TRBJ1-2, with a possible D match to TRBD1 (6 bases). CDR1 and CDR2 (germline): MDHEN, SYDVKM. This CDR3 comprises 17 residues. V lost 3 bases and J 7 bases, leaving 24 bases between the germline ends. CDR3 coding DNA: TGTGCCAGCAGTTTGACCAACTACAGGGCTCCTCAGGCTGGCTACACCTTC. Translating it yields CASSLTNYRAPQAGYTF.

V gene TRBV28 combines with J gene TRBJ1-2; D uncertain. CDR3 size: 15 residues. The V gene lost 7 bases and the J gene lost 0 bases, with 15 bases spanning the gap. The germline CDR1 and CDR2 sequences are MDHEN and SYDVKM. The CDR3 spells CASIGVRLANYGYTF. In DNA form, the CDR3 reads TGTGCCAGCATCGGGGTAAGGCTGGCTAACTATGGCTACACCTTC.

V and J are TRBV28 and TRBJ1-1; 7 bases line up with TRBD1. V shed 5 bases, J shed 7 bases, and the junction held 10 bases outside the gene matches. Germline V gene lookup returns CDR1 MDHEN and CDR2 SYDVKM. The CDR3 spans 14 residues. The CDR3, as DNA: TGTGCCAGCAGTCCTCCACGAAGGGGGCATGAAGCTTTCTTT. Translating gives CASSPPRRGHEAFF. The variable domain in full, with the rest retrieved from reference TRBV28 and TRBJ1-1, is DVKVTQSSRYLVKRTGEKVFLECVQDMDHENMFWYRQDPGLGLRLIYFSYDVKMKEKGDIPEGYSVSREKKERFSLILESASTNQTSMYLCASSPPRRGHEAFFGQGTRLTVV.

This clone was seen many times. The genes are TRBV30 and TRBJ2-1; 10 positions match TRBD1. Germline CDR1 GTSNPN, CDR2 SVGIG (reference sequence). Trimming at V came to 2 bases and at J to 4 bases, leaving 5 bases not matched to a gene. The CDR3 loop spans 15 amino acids. The CDR3 spells CAWSRQGAVYNEQFF. Written as DNA, the CDR3 is TGTGCCTGGAGTAGACAGGGGGCGGTTTACAATGAGCAGTTCTTC.

This clone was counted a few times. The chain has TRBV7-2 and TRBJ2-7; D unresolved. The germline V gene encodes CDR1 SGHTA and CDR2 FQGNSA. The CDR3 length is 12 residues. The V end was cut by 2 bases, the J end by 6 bases, with 8 bases between. The CDR3 reads CASSLQASEQYF. DNA of the CDR3: TGTGCCAGCAGCTTACAGGCCTCCGAGCAGTACTTC.

The chain joins TRBV6-5 to TRBJ1-5; TRBD1 might be the D (6 bases). Trimming pared 11 bases from V and 6 bases from J, leaving 14 bases between. Germline V gene data show CDR1 as MNHEY and CDR2 as SVGAGI. The CDR3 extends over 12 amino acids. The CDR3 loop is CAAGPRGQPQHF. As DNA, the CDR3 is TGTGCCGCGGGCCCCAGGGGTCAGCCCCAGCATTTT.

V usage is TRBV27 and J usage is TRBJ1-5; D unclear. Germline V gene data show CDR1 as MNHEY and CDR2 as SMNVEV (reference sequence). This CDR3 is 14 amino acids long. V was shortened by 8 bases and J by 7 bases, with 18 bases between the two germline ends. The CDR3 DNA reads TGTGCCAGCGGCGGCGGGCCACGGGGACAGCCCCAGCATTTT. This encodes CASGGGPRGQPQHF.

A few counts support this clone. The chain carries TRBV7-3 and TRBJ2-2; D not resolved. The V end lost 2 bases, the J end lost 6 bases, and 7 bases lay between the germline ends. The CDR3 has 13 residues. Germline V gene data show CDR1 as SGHTA and CDR2 as FQGTGA. The CDR3 DNA reads as TGTGCCAGCAGCTTATTAGGAGCCGGGGAGCTGTTTTTT. Its translation is CASSLLGAGELFF. The full variable domain, with the rest looked up from reference TRBV7-3 and TRBJ2-2, is GAGVSQTPSNKVTEKGKYVELRCDPISGHTALYWYRQSLGQGPEFLIYFQGTGAADDSGLPNDRFFAVRPEGSVSTLKIQRTERGDSAVYLCASSLLGAGELFFGEGSRLTVL.

This clone was counted between two and nine times. V usage is TRBV6-5 and J usage is TRBJ2-1, with 10 bases identical to TRBD1. Trimming took 6 bases from V and 8 from J; bases not matched to a gene: 7. The CDR3 sequence is 14 residues long. Looked up from germline, CDR1 is MNHEY and CDR2 is SVGAGI. The CDR3 sequence: CASSGTGAGDEQFF. The CDR3 DNA reads TGTGCCAGCAGCGGGACAGGGGCTGGGGATGAGCAGTTCTTC.

This clone has a handful of counts. The rearrangement uses TRBV9 and TRBJ1-6; tentative D call: TRBD1 (5 bases). The CDR3 loop spans 14 amino acids. V gave up 0 bases and J gave up 10 bases, with 11 bases separating them. Germline V gene lookup returns CDR1 SGDLS and CDR2 YYNGEE. Here the CDR3 reads CASSVAREDSPLHF. CDR3 DNA: TGTGCCAGCAGCGTAGCCAGGGAAGACTCACCCCTCCACTTT.

This clone came up a few times. V usage is TRBV4-2 and J usage is TRBJ2-7, with D tentatively TRBD1 (6 bases). Germline CDR1 reads LGHNA; CDR2 reads YNFKEQ. This CDR3 is 15 amino acids long. Trimming shortened V by 3 bases and J by 0 bases, and 12 bases separated the two germline ends. CDR3 loop: CASSQWTVTSYEQYF. The CDR3 coding sequence is TGTGCCAGCAGCCAGTGGACAGTGACCTCCTACGAGCAGTACTTC.

In nucleotides, the CDR3 is TGTGCCAGCAGTGAAGGAGAGCGGGGGGTAAACGAGCAGTACTTC. The encoded protein is CASSEGERGVNEQYF. The rearrangement links TRBV2 to TRBJ2-7; 9 bases are a match to TRBD2. CDR3 length equals 15 residues. The V and J ends lost 1 base and 5 bases, in that order; junction bases with no gene match: 6. Germline CDR1 and CDR2: SNHLY and FYNNEI.

The chain has TRBV28 and TRBJ2-1, with a possible D match to TRBD2 (7 bases). Germline CDR1 and CDR2: MDHEN and SYDVKM. This CDR3 has 15 residues. Trimming pared 4 bases from V and 6 bases from J, leaving 16 bases between. CDR3 nucleotide sequence: TGTGCCAGCAGTTCCCGCGGGGGCGGAAGCAATGAGCAGTTCTTC. Translating it yields CASSSRGGGSNEQFF.

This clone is deemed medium-sized. The rearrangement links TRBV29-1 to TRBJ2-7; 10 nucleotides align to TRBD1. The CDR3 contains 15 residues. V dropped 5 bases and J dropped 6; count of bases not matched to a gene: 13. Germline V gives CDR1 SQVTM, CDR2 ANQGSEA. CDR3 in amino acids: CSVLPGQGLTGEQYF. CDR3 nucleotide sequence: TGCAGCGTTCTTCCGGGACAGGGGCTAACAGGCGAGCAGTACTTC.

V gene TRBV19 combines with J gene TRBJ1-2, with no clear D. Germline assignment: CDR1 LNHDA and CDR2 SQIVND (reference sequence). This CDR3 has 11 residues. CDR3 region: CATGEYYGYTF. Here the CDR3 DNA reads TGTGCTACGGGAGAATACTATGGCTACACCTTC.

A few counts support this clone. V and J are TRBV7-9 and TRBJ2-3, with 7 bases that match TRBD1. After removal of 4 bases from V and 4 bases from J, the junction contained 5 bases not matched to a gene. CDR1 is SEHNR, CDR2 FQNEAQ, per germline (reference sequence). The CDR3 covers 14 residues. CDR3 bases: TGTGCCAGCAGCTCTGTTACAGGGGCAGATACGCAGTATTTT. Translation gives CASSSVTGADTQYF.

This clone was counted a few times. V is TRBV7-8 and J is TRBJ2-1; 7 positions match TRBD2. CDR3 length: 15 residues. CDR1 SGHVS and CDR2 FQNEAQ come from the germline V gene. The J segment lost 0 bases and the V segment lost 4 bases, leaving 3 bases of the junction unmatched. The CDR3 sequence: CASSSLAVSYNEQFF. The DNA of the CDR3 is TGTGCCAGCAGCTCCCTAGCGGTCTCCTACAATGAGCAGTTCTTC. The full variable domain, rest sourced from reference TRBV7-8 and TRBJ2-1, is GAGVSQSPRYKVAKRGQDVALRCDPISGHVSLFWYQQALGQGPEFLTYFQNEAQLDKSGLPSDRFFAERPEGSVSTLKIQRTQQEDSAVYLCASSSLAVSYNEQFFGPGTRLTVL.

In this sample, this clone turned up many times. J is TRBJ2-7 and V is TRBV7-2, with unresolved D. V lost 4 bases and J lost 5, with 6 bases in between. Per the germline V gene, CDR1 is SGHTA and CDR2 is FQGNSA. This CDR3 spans 11 amino acids. The CDR3 protein is CASSWRDEQYF. In DNA, the CDR3 is TGTGCCAGCAGCTGGAGAGACGAGCAGTACTTC. The full variable domain, its missing parts supplied by reference TRBV7-2 and TRBJ2-7, is GAGVSQSPSNKVTEKGKDVELRCDPISGHTALYWYRQSLGQGLEFLIYFQGNSAPDKSGLPSDRFSAERTGGSVSTLTIQRTQQEDSAVYLCASSWRDEQYFGPGTRLTVT.

This chain links TRBV7-7 with TRBJ2-2, with D possibly TRBD2 on 5 matching bases. Looked up from germline, CDR1 is SSHAT and CDR2 is FNYEAQ (reference sequence). V lost 0 bases and J 5 bases, leaving 7 bases between the germline ends. CDR3 length equals 14 residues. CDR3 DNA sequence: TGTGCCAGCAGCTTAGCGGGAGCTACCGGGGAGCTGTTTTTT. Encoded protein: CASSLAGATGELFF.

This clone was counted between two and nine times. The chain links TRBV18 to TRBJ1-1, with D maybe TRBD1 (6 bases). This CDR3 contains 16 residues. Trimming pared 3 bases from V and 0 bases from J, leaving 14 bases between. CDR1 and CDR2 (germline): KGHSH, LQKENI. The CDR3 DNA sequence: TGTGCCAGCTCACCGGGGGCCGGGTTCCTGAACACTGAAGCTTTCTTT. This codes for CASSPGAGFLNTEAFF.

This clone was seen more than once but under ten times. The chain recombines TRBV5-1 with TRBJ2-5, with TRBD2 matching over 10 bases. J lost 2 bases, V lost 1 base, and 2 bases had no gene match. Germline V gene sequence: CDR1 SGHRS, CDR2 YFSETQ. The CDR3 is 15 residues long. The CDR3 DNA is TGCGCCAGCAGCTTGCTAGCGGGGGCACAAGAGACCCAGTACTTC. This sequence encodes CASSLLAGAQETQYF. Looking up the rest from reference TRBV5-1 and TRBJ2-5 gives the full variable domain: KAGVTQTPRYLIKTRGQQVTLSCSPISGHRSVSWYQQTPGQGLQFLFEYFSETQRNKGNFPGRFSGRQFSNSRSEMNVSTLELGDSALYLCASSLLAGAQETQYFGPGTRLLVL.

This sequence joins TRBV4-1 and TRBJ2-5; 8 bases are shared with TRBD2. The CDR3 extends over 15 amino acids. In germline, CDR1 is MGHRA, CDR2 YSYEKL. V shed 0 bases, J shed 7 bases, and the junction held 7 bases outside the gene matches. For the CDR3, the DNA is TGCGCCAGCAGCCAAGATCCGACTAGCGAGGGGACCCAGTACTTC. This sequence encodes CASSQDPTSEGTQYF.

The rearrangement links TRBV25-1 to TRBJ2-1; 7 nucleotides align to TRBD1. Trimming at V came to 4 bases and at J to 4 bases, leaving 10 bases not matched to a gene. The CDR3 has 16 residues. CDR1 is MGHDK, CDR2 SYGVNS, per germline. In DNA, the CDR3 is TGTGCCAGCAGTGCACGGACAGGCCACTCTTACAATGAGCAGTTCTTC. Translating gives CASSARTGHSYNEQFF.